The 20 T cell receptor beta chains listed next were all sequenced from one sample in a study of T-cell reconstitution after alpha-beta-depleted transplantation in children. Library preparation (for TCRbeta) was performed with unique molecular identifiers. TCRdb passed the PCR reads through MiXCR, listing each CDR3 protein once. The sample lists about 280,000 distinct CDR3 sequences; around 10% were seen once. The sequences come from peripheral blood, collected 180 days after TCRalphabeta/CD19-depleted stem cell transplant. The receptors here all came from a male patient under 10 years old who had a stem cell transplant for chronic granulomatous disease, so the T cells may come from the graft donor.

The sample holds many counts of this clonotype. The V gene is TRBV18, the J gene TRBJ2-7; maybe TRBD1 (6 bases). Trimming stripped 5 bases from V and 2 bases from J, with 13 bases between. In germline, CDR1 is KGHSH, CDR2 LQKENI. CDR3 length: 14 amino acids. CDR3 DNA sequence: TGTGCCAGCTCATCCGGGACAACCACCTACGAGCAGTACTTC. Amino acids: CASSSGTTTYEQYF.

The chain is built from TRBV5-1 and TRBJ2-2; TRBD2 agrees at 13 bases. Germline loops: CDR1 SGHRS, CDR2 YFSETQ. The CDR3 loop spans 20 amino acids. The J segment lost 1 base and the V segment lost 3 bases, leaving 12 bases of the junction unmatched. The CDR3 sequence is CASSSVPGLAGPKNTGELFF. As DNA, the CDR3 is TGCGCCAGCAGCTCCGTACCGGGACTAGCGGGACCTAAGAACACCGGGGAGCTGTTTTTT.

The sample holds a few counts of this clonotype. The chain has TRBV20-1 and TRBJ1-1, with D hard to call. Germline V gene sequence: CDR1 DFQATT, CDR2 SNEGSKA (reference sequence). This CDR3 comprises 10 residues. This CDR3 is CRGLGTEAFF. The CDR3 nucleotides read TGCAGAGGTTTAGGCACTGAAGCTTTCTTT.

There are many counts of this clonotype. V and J are TRBV12-3 or TRBV12-4 and TRBJ2-5, with 8 bases identical to TRBD2. The CDR3 runs 14 residues. Trimming removed 7 bases from V and 5 bases from J; junction bases left unmatched: 9. This chain's CDR3 is CASIWTSRMETQYF. Written as DNA, the CDR3 is TGTGCCAGCATTTGGACTAGCCGGATGGAGACCCAGTACTTC.

This clonotype was detected many times. V gene TRBV20-1 combines with J gene TRBJ2-7; 7 bases are a match to TRBD2. Trimming cost V 1 base and J 0 bases; bases outside gene matches: 6. The germline V gene encodes CDR1 DFQATT and CDR2 SNEGSKA (reference sequence). This CDR3 has 15 amino acids. The DNA of the CDR3 is TGCAGTGCTAGAGGTTTGGCTAGCGGCTCCTACGAGCAGTACTTC. This translates into CSARGLASGSYEQYF.

Many counts were recorded for this clonotype. The chain employs TRBV20-1 and TRBJ2-1, with 8 bases aligning to TRBD2. The CDR3 sequence is 16 residues long. Unmatched junction bases numbered 12, after V lost 5 bases and J lost 3 bases. Germline V gene lookup returns CDR1 DFQATT and CDR2 SNEGSKA (reference sequence). DNA of the CDR3: TGCAGTGCTGGACATAACCTAGCGGGCCTCTACAATGAGCAGTTCTTC. Its translation is CSAGHNLAGLYNEQFF.

This clonotype has a handful of counts. The chain joins TRBV5-1 to TRBJ2-7; 9 bases are a match to TRBD2. Germline CDR1 is SGHRS and CDR2 is YFSETQ. This CDR3 region has 16 residues. The V segment lost 0 bases and the J segment 4 bases; nucleotides outside the gene matches: 8. The CDR3 bases are TGCGCCAGCAGCTTGGCGTCTGCGGGAGGGCCTTACGAGCAGTACTTC. This sequence encodes CASSLASAGGPYEQYF.

This clonotype was observed many times. The chain carries TRBV30 and TRBJ2-7, with 7 nucleotides matching TRBD1. V lost 5 bases to trimming and J lost 3 bases; unmatched junction nucleotides: 10. The CDR3 sequence is 14 residues long. Germline loops: CDR1 GTSNPN, CDR2 SVGIG (reference sequence). The CDR3 region is CAWGGQTRNYEQYF. In DNA form, the CDR3 reads TGTGCCTGGGGGGGACAGACACGAAACTACGAGCAGTACTTC.

This clonotype was detected only a few times. The chain has TRBV5-4 and TRBJ2-7; D is ambiguous. Looked up from germline, CDR1 is SGHNT and CDR2 is YYREEE (reference sequence). The CDR3 covers 13 residues. Trimming left V 0 bases short and J 6 bases short, with 10 bases between. The CDR3 sequence: CASSLDPVPEQYF. In DNA form, the CDR3 reads TGTGCCAGCAGCTTGGACCCTGTCCCCGAGCAGTACTTC.

This clonotype was seen many times. The chain links TRBV18 to TRBJ1-4, with unresolved D. V gave up 5 bases and J gave up 8 bases, with 6 bases separating them. The CDR3 consists of 11 residues. Per germline, CDR1 KGHSH and CDR2 LQKENI. This CDR3 reads CASSAGEKLFF. The CDR3 bases are TGTGCCAGCTCAGCGGGGGAAAAACTGTTTTTT.

Many counts were recorded for this clonotype. This chain joins TRBV20-1 and TRBJ2-5; D is perhaps TRBD1 (5 bases). Germline CDR1 DFQATT, CDR2 SNEGSKA (reference sequence). This CDR3 has 14 amino acids. V was clipped by 0 bases and J by 1 base, with 9 bases between them. The CDR3 loop is CSARDWTIQETQYF. CDR3 bases: TGCAGTGCTAGAGATTGGACAATCCAAGAGACCCAGTACTTC.

This clonotype was seen repeatedly, ten times or more. The rearrangement uses TRBV5-1 and TRBJ2-3; weak D call: TRBD1 (6 bases). Germline values: CDR1 SGHRS, CDR2 YFSETQ. This CDR3 has 15 residues. Trimming cost V 3 bases and J 4 bases, with 15 bases left between them. The DNA for the CDR3 is TGCGCCAGCAGCTCGATCCCCAGGGGTTCAGATACGCAGTATTTT. It yields the protein CASSSIPRGSDTQYF.

The sample holds many counts of this clonotype. This sequence joins TRBV28 and TRBJ2-7, with D perhaps assigned TRBD1 or TRBD2 (6 bases each). Per the germline V gene, CDR1 is MDHEN and CDR2 is SYDVKM. This CDR3 comprises 15 residues. Deletions cut 7 bases from V and 7 bases from J, with 23 bases between. The CDR3 region has the DNA TGTGCCAGCAAGGGGTTTACAGGGACCCGGGGGGAGCAGTACTTC. This sequence encodes CASKGFTGTRGEQYF.

This clonotype was seen only once. Being one base from a much bigger clone, this may be a read error. This rearrangement joins TRBV12-3 or TRBV12-4 to TRBJ1-2; D is undetermined. CDR3 length equals 14 residues. Trimming shortened V by 1 base and J by 10 bases, and 16 bases separated the two germline ends. CDR3 nucleotide sequence: TGTGCCAGCAGTTTAGTTTCCGTCTATGGGGACTACACCTTC. Translated, it gives CASSLVSVYGDYTF.

The J gene is TRBJ2-7, the V gene TRBV7-9; 7 bases map to TRBD2. This CDR3 contains 15 residues. Germline trimming cut 3 bases from V and 0 bases from J; bases unmatched to any gene: 5. The V gene's germline CDR1 is SEHNR and CDR2 FQNEAQ (reference sequence). In nucleotides, the CDR3 is TGTGCCAGCAGCTTCCCCGGGAGGAGCTCCTACGAGCAGTACTTC. Protein sequence: CASSFPGRSSYEQYF.

This clonotype showed up many times. The chain couples TRBV9 to TRBJ2-6; 10 positions match TRBD1. V trimming: 5 bases; J trimming: 4 bases; junction bases outside the gene matches: 6. The length of the CDR3 is 16 residues. The germline gives CDR1 SGDLS, CDR2 YYNGEE. The CDR3 DNA reads as TGTGCCAGCAGTGTGACAGGGGGCGTAGGGGCCAACGTCCTGACTTTC. Translated, it gives CASSVTGGVGANVLTF. The full variable domain, its missing parts supplied by reference TRBV9 and TRBJ2-6, is DSGVTQTPKHLITATGQRVTLRCSPRSGDLSVYWYQQSLDQGLQFLIQYYNGEERAKGNILERFSAQQFPDLHSELNLSSLELGDSALYFCASSVTGGVGANVLTFGAGSRLTVL.

This clonotype was counted at least ten times. The chain is built from TRBV20-1 and TRBJ1-1; D is perhaps TRBD1 (5 bases). Germline V lookup: CDR1 DFQATT, CDR2 SNEGSKA (reference sequence). V dropped 1 base and J dropped 0 bases, with 9 bases sitting between them. The CDR3 extends over 14 amino acids. CDR3 DNA sequence: TGCAGTGCTAGAGCCGGGGGTATGAACACTGAAGCTTTCTTT. As protein: CSARAGGMNTEAFF.

This clonotype was recorded many times. The V and J genes are TRBV20-1 and TRBJ2-2; D might be TRBD1 (5 bases). This CDR3 is built from 15 residues. CDR1 and CDR2 (germline): DFQATT, SNEGSKA (reference sequence). Between the trimmed V and J ends, which lost 6 bases and 4 bases, there was a span of 18 bases. The CDR3 DNA is TGCAGTGCGCCGAGCCCTAGGGGTGCCACCGGGGAGCTGTTTTTT. It codes for CSAPSPRGATGELFF.

This clonotype showed up just once. This could be a read error, since a much larger clone is one nucleotide away. The CDR3 end shows no conserved phenylalanine or tryptophan, and so a read error is likely. The chain recombines TRBV29-1 with TRBJ2-1; no reliable D call. The germline V gene encodes CDR1 SQVTM and CDR2 ANQGSEA. The CDR3 totals 12 residues. V lost 4 bases, J lost 2 bases, and 6 bases lay in between. CDR3 region: CSVGSTYNEQFL. CDR3 coding DNA: TGCAGCGTTGGCAGCACCTACAATGAGCAGTTCTTG.

This clonotype was picked up a small number of times. This sequence joins TRBV18 and TRBJ2-1; the D is unclear. The CDR3 length is 15 residues. Germline V gene lookup returns CDR1 KGHSH and CDR2 LQKENI. The V and J ends lost 1 base and 7 bases respectively, with 14 bases between them. The CDR3 here is CASSPLGTVGNEQFF. CDR3 bases: TGTGCCAGCTCACCACTAGGAACAGTGGGAAATGAGCAGTTCTTC.